The next 12 T cell receptor beta chains were all read from a single sample in a study of shared clonotypes between healthy human individuals (TCRdb year 2020). For the CD8 naive samples, CD45RO-negative cells were positively selected for CCR7, yielding a CD45RA+CCR7+ population from which TemRA cells were excluded. The library was generated by the immunoSEQ multiplex PCR assay. Not all clones reach the TCRdb copy of this immuneACCESS table, which keeps in-frame sequences only. Checked studies attribute under half of the gap to unresolved V genes and leave the rest unexplained. This sample lists around 600,000 clones; 95% to 98% were detected once. The ten largest clones represent 0.3% of the sample. The source material was naive CD8+ T cells sorted from blood. The sample's cell subset or site label is to be understood as: CD45RA+CCR7+. These receptors were obtained from a man aged 30-40 years in good health.

This chain links TRBV7-9 with TRBJ2-1; 8 nucleotides line up with TRBD2. The V segment lost 1 base and the J segment 8 bases; nucleotides outside the gene matches: 7. Per the germline V gene, CDR1 is SEHNR and CDR2 is FQNEAQ (reference sequence). The CDR3 runs 15 residues. The CDR3 DNA reads as TGTGCCAGCAGCTTAGTCGTAGCGGGAACGGATGAGCAGTTCTTC. Its translation: CASSLVVAGTDEQFF.

The V gene is TRBV29-1, the J gene TRBJ2-1, with TRBD2 matching over 7 bases. J was trimmed by 6 bases and V by 6 bases; bases with no gene match: 8. The germline gives CDR1 SQVTM, CDR2 ANQGSEA. The CDR3 totals 13 residues. The CDR3 nucleotides read TGCAGCGTACCCGGGACTACACGCAATGAGCAGTTCTTC. Translating gives CSVPGTTRNEQFF.

The V call is TRBV7-3, the J call TRBJ2-1, with 10 bases aligning to TRBD2. The CDR3 is made up of 16 amino acids. Unmatched junction bases numbered 6, after V lost 3 bases and J lost 4 bases. From germline, CDR1 is SGHTA and CDR2 FQGTGA. The CDR3 loop is CASSFDGTSAYNEQFF. The CDR3 DNA reads TGTGCCAGCAGCTTCGACGGGACTAGCGCGTACAATGAGCAGTTCTTC.

This clone occurred once. This same CDR3 is encoded by further DNA sequences in the sample. The rearrangement uses TRBV27 and TRBJ1-2; D gene unclear. Between the trimmed V and J ends, which lost 2 bases and 8 bases, there was a span of 12 bases. Germline V gene data show CDR1 as MNHEY and CDR2 as SMNVEV (reference sequence). This CDR3 comprises 13 residues. CDR3 nucleotide sequence: TGTGCCAGCAGTTTAGGTGGCCTAGACGGCTACACCTTC. The encoded protein is CASSLGGLDGYTF.

The chain joins TRBV11-3 to TRBJ1-3; D is uncertain. The V end was cut by 1 base, the J end by 1 base, with 8 bases between. The CDR3 length is 15 residues. Germline CDR1 is SGHNT and CDR2 is YENEEA. DNA of the CDR3: TGTGCCAGCAGCTTAGGATACGGATCTGGAAACACCATATATTTT. It codes for CASSLGYGSGNTIYF.

The chain combines TRBV15 with TRBJ2-2; 10 bases are a match to TRBD1. In germline, CDR1 is LNHNV, CDR2 YYDKDF (reference sequence). With V trimmed by 4 bases and J by 3 bases, 5 bases remained unmatched. This CDR3 has 16 residues. The CDR3 loop reads CATSMTTGGDTGELFF. The CDR3 DNA is TGTGCCACCAGCATGACGACAGGGGGCGACACCGGGGAGCTGTTTTTT.

The CDR3 here is CASSSDSGPYEQYF. The CDR3 DNA sequence: TGTGCCAGCAGCTCGGACAGCGGGCCCTACGAGCAGTACTTC. This chain connects TRBV11-2 to TRBJ2-7; D may match TRBD1 or TRBD2 (6 bases each). CDR1 and CDR2 (germline): SGHAT, FQNNGV. This CDR3 has 14 residues. V gave up 4 bases and J gave up 2 bases, with 12 bases separating them. Looking up the rest from reference TRBV11-2 and TRBJ2-7 gives the full variable domain: EAGVAQSPRYKIIEKRQSVAFWCNPISGHATLYWYQQILGQGPKLLIQFQNNGVVDDSQLPKDRFSAERLKGVDSTLKIQPAKLEDSAVYLCASSSDSGPYEQYFGPGTRLTVT.

The CDR3 DNA sequence: TGTGCCAGCAGCTTAGCGGTAGGTAAAGAAAGATACGAGCAGTACTTC. Its translation: CASSLAVGKERYEQYF. V usage is TRBV7-9 and J usage is TRBJ2-7; no clear D gene. Per germline, CDR1 SEHNR and CDR2 FQNEAQ (reference sequence). The V gene lost 0 bases and the J gene lost 4 bases, with 16 bases spanning the gap. This CDR3 comprises 16 residues.

V is TRBV7-9 and J is TRBJ2-1; D is possibly TRBD2 (6 bases). Germline CDR1 is SEHNR and CDR2 is FQNEAQ (reference sequence). This CDR3 is built from 13 residues. V was cut by 5 bases and J by 7 bases, with 12 bases left in between. CDR3 sequence: CASSGIRGNEQFF. The CDR3 DNA sequence: TGTGCCAGCAGCGGCATTCGGGGGAATGAGCAGTTCTTC.

CDR3 loop: CASSLMGQPLAQPQHF. CDR3 nucleotides: TGTGCCAGCAGCCTAATGGGACAGCCGCTAGCTCAGCCCCAGCATTTT. The gene calls are TRBV7-8 and TRBJ1-5; 7 positions agree with TRBD1. The CDR3 is made up of 16 amino acids. V was pared by 5 bases and J by 6 bases, with 13 bases of the junction left unmatched. The germline CDR1 and CDR2 sequences are SGHVS and FQNEAQ.

The count of this clone is one. This rearrangement joins TRBV9 to TRBJ2-1, with a weak D call TRBD2 (6 bases). CDR3 size: 16 residues. The V gene's germline CDR1 is SGDLS and CDR2 YYNGEE. V was cut by 3 bases and J by 0 bases, with 13 bases left in between. CDR3 coding DNA: TGTGCCAGCAGCGACTCCGGGAGCCGCTCCTACAATGAGCAGTTCTTC. It is translated as CASSDSGSRSYNEQFF.

The chain employs TRBV20-1 and TRBJ1-2; D unresolved. Germline loops: CDR1 DFQATT, CDR2 SNEGSKA (reference sequence). The CDR3 has 8 residues. The CDR3, as DNA: TGCAGCAACTATGGCTACACCTTC. It specifies CSNYGYTF.